Each of the 16 T cell receptor beta chains below was sequenced from the same sample in a study of blood T cell repertoires in COVID-19. Only in-frame clones appear in the TCRdb table, and some are missing; sequencing was by immunoSEQ multiplex PCR. The repertoire holds around 280,000 clones, with roughly 87% as singletons. Sequenced material: peripheral blood. These receptors all stem from a woman between 50 and 59 years old who had recovered from COVID-19.

The J gene is TRBJ1-1, the V gene TRBV9; D is ambiguous. Germline values: CDR1 SGDLS, CDR2 YYNGEE. The length of the CDR3 is 13 residues. The germline V and J ends were trimmed by 0 bases and 5 bases, with 8 bases remaining between them. CDR3 nucleotides: TGTGCCAGCAGCGTAGGGGCTAAGACTGAAGCTTTCTTT. Its translation is CASSVGAKTEAFF.

The V and J genes are TRBV28 and TRBJ2-7; D is undetermined. The CDR3 is 15 residues long. Trimming took 5 bases from V and 5 from J, leaving 19 bases between them. Germline CDR1 reads MDHEN; CDR2 reads SYDVKM. CDR3 in DNA: TGTGCCAGCAGTGTGAACGGAGTACTCGGCAACGAGCAGTACTTC. Translating gives CASSVNGVLGNEQYF.

The rearrangement links TRBV7-2 to TRBJ2-1, with 8 bases identical to TRBD1. V gave up 1 base and J gave up 2 bases; unmatched junction bases: 4. Germline V gives CDR1 SGHTA, CDR2 FQGNSA. CDR3 length: 16 residues. CDR3 sequence reads: CASSLVRGRAYNEQFF. The CDR3 coding sequence is TGTGCCAGCAGCTTAGTCAGGGGGCGGGCCTACAATGAGCAGTTCTTC.

CDR3 bases: TGTGCCAGCAGCCCGGGACTAGCGGGAGGGACCCAGTACTTC. Its protein product is CASSPGLAGGTQYF. The genes are TRBV3-1 (or the pseudogene TRBV3-2) and TRBJ2-5; 15 bases are shared with TRBD2. V lost 4 bases, J lost 7 bases, and 1 base stayed unmatched. The CDR3 has 14 residues. The germline V gene has CDR1 LGHDT and CDR2 YNNKEL (reference sequence).

The chain employs TRBV7-8 and TRBJ2-3; tentative D call: TRBD1 (6 bases). The CDR3 runs 14 residues. The V gene's germline CDR1 is SGHVS and CDR2 FQNEAQ. V was cut by 8 bases and J by 1 base, with 13 bases left in between. The CDR3 region is CASGTGLGTDTQYF. The CDR3, as DNA: TGTGCCAGCGGAACAGGGCTTGGCACAGATACGCAGTATTTT.

The gene calls are TRBV11-2 and TRBJ1-1; tentatively, D is TRBD1 (6 bases). The CDR3 has 12 amino acids. Germline CDR1 reads SGHAT; CDR2 reads FQNNGV. With 4 bases removed from V and 11 bases from J, the gap between germline ends came to 14 bases. CDR3 DNA: TGTGCCAGCAGCTCCAGGGGAATTCCCGCTTTCTTT. It yields the protein CASSSRGIPAFF. The full variable domain, in which reference TRBV11-2 and TRBJ1-1 provide the parts outside the CDR3, is EAGVAQSPRYKIIEKRQSVAFWCNPISGHATLYWYQQILGQGPKLLIQFQNNGVVDDSQLPKDRFSAERLKGVDSTLKIQPAKLEDSAVYLCASSSRGIPAFFGQGTRLTVV.

The chain recombines TRBV10-3 with TRBJ2-7; 7 bases map to TRBD1. CDR3 length equals 14 residues. The V gene end was trimmed by 4 bases and the J gene end by 0 bases; junction bases not matched to a gene: 3. Germline loops: CDR1 ENHRY, CDR2 SYGVKD. The chain's CDR3 is CAISGTGDSYEQYF. CDR3 DNA: TGTGCCATCAGTGGGACAGGCGACTCCTACGAGCAGTACTTC.

The CDR3 DNA sequence: TGTGCCAGCAGTTCCCCCCAGCTCGAGACATCGCCCCAGCATTTT. Translated: CASSSPQLETSPQHF. The chain joins TRBV6-2 or TRBV6-3 to TRBJ1-5, with D unresolved. V lost 4 bases and J lost 9, with 19 bases in between. Germline V gene sequence: CDR1 MNHEY, CDR2 SVGEGT. The CDR3 totals 15 residues.

This clone has only one observation. This rearrangement joins TRBV19 to TRBJ2-3, with D tentatively TRBD1 (5 bases). The CDR3 extends over 14 amino acids. The germline V gene has CDR1 LNHDA and CDR2 SQIVND (reference sequence). V shed 1 base and J shed 0 bases, with 5 bases lying between them. CDR3 nucleotide sequence: TGTGCCAGTAGTATAGGACAGAGCACAGATACGCAGTATTTT. Its translation is CASSIGQSTDTQYF. Supplemented by reference TRBV19 and TRBJ2-3, the full variable domain reads DGGITQSPKYLFRKEGQNVTLSCEQNLNHDAMYWYRQDPGQGLRLIYYSQIVNDFQKGDIAEGYSVSREKKESFPLTVTSAQKNPTAFYLCASSIGQSTDTQYFGPGTRLTVL.

The chain recombines TRBV15 with TRBJ2-5; the D is unclear. With 5 bases removed from V and 5 bases from J, the gap between germline ends came to 9 bases. CDR3 length: 12 residues. Germline assignment: CDR1 LNHNV and CDR2 YYDKDF (reference sequence). The CDR3 reads CATSQRSETQYF. CDR3 DNA sequence: TGTGCCACCAGCCAACGGTCGGAGACCCAGTACTTC.

The gene calls are TRBV3-1 (or the pseudogene TRBV3-2) and TRBJ2-3, with TRBD2 matching over 10 bases. The CDR3 has 19 residues. V lost 4 bases, J lost 1 base, and 14 bases stayed unmatched. Germline assignment: CDR1 LGHDT and CDR2 YNNKEL (reference sequence). The chain's CDR3 is CASSPSGRIRDWGTDTQYF. CDR3 sequence (DNA): TGTGCCAGCAGCCCTAGCGGGAGAATAAGAGATTGGGGCACAGATACGCAGTATTTT.

This clone was detected once. Written as DNA, the CDR3 is TGTGCCAGCAGTTTACGAATAGCGGGAGGGCGGAATGAGCAGTTCTTC. This gives the protein CASSLRIAGGRNEQFF. This chain joins TRBV27 and TRBJ2-1; 11 nucleotides agree with TRBD2. CDR3 length: 16 amino acids. The V and J ends lost 2 bases and 7 bases, in that order; junction bases with no gene match: 7. CDR1 MNHEY and CDR2 SMNVEV come from the germline V gene (reference sequence).

The chain is built from TRBV5-4 and TRBJ1-1, with D possibly being TRBD1 (5 bases). The V gene's germline CDR1 is SGHNT and CDR2 YYREEE (reference sequence). V was trimmed by 3 bases and J by 10 bases, leaving 13 bases between them. The CDR3 has 12 amino acids. The CDR3 spells CASSYMGGGAFF. In nucleotides, the CDR3 is TGTGCCAGCAGCTACATGGGGGGGGGAGCTTTCTTT.

The J gene is TRBJ2-1, the V gene TRBV6-4; a weak D match, TRBD2 (6 bases). Germline-derived CDR1 and CDR2 are MRHNA and SNTAGT. V shed 5 bases and J shed 4 bases, with 9 bases lying between them. This CDR3 region has 13 residues. CDR3 sequence: CASSQGLYNEQFF. CDR3 nucleotide sequence: TGTGCCAGCAGTCAGGGACTTTACAATGAGCAGTTCTTC.

The rearrangement joins TRBV5-6 to TRBJ2-7; 7 positions match TRBD2. V lost 3 bases and J lost 4; bases outside the gene matches: 13. The CDR3 contains 16 residues. Germline V gene lookup returns CDR1 SGHDT and CDR2 YYEEEE. The CDR3 sequence: CASSSPRGRARYEQYF. CDR3 sequence (DNA): TGTGCCAGCAGCTCCCCCCGGGGGAGGGCCCGGTACGAGCAGTACTTC.

The chain has TRBV6-2 or TRBV6-3 and TRBJ2-7, with a possible D match to TRBD1 (5 bases). CDR1 is MNHEY and CDR2 is SVGEGT in the germline V gene. Trimming took off 2 bases at V and 6 bases at J, with 8 bases between the two ends. There are 12 residues in the CDR3. The DNA for the CDR3 is TGTGCCAGCAGTTACCGGACACGCGAGCAGTACTTC. This sequence encodes CASSYRTREQYF.